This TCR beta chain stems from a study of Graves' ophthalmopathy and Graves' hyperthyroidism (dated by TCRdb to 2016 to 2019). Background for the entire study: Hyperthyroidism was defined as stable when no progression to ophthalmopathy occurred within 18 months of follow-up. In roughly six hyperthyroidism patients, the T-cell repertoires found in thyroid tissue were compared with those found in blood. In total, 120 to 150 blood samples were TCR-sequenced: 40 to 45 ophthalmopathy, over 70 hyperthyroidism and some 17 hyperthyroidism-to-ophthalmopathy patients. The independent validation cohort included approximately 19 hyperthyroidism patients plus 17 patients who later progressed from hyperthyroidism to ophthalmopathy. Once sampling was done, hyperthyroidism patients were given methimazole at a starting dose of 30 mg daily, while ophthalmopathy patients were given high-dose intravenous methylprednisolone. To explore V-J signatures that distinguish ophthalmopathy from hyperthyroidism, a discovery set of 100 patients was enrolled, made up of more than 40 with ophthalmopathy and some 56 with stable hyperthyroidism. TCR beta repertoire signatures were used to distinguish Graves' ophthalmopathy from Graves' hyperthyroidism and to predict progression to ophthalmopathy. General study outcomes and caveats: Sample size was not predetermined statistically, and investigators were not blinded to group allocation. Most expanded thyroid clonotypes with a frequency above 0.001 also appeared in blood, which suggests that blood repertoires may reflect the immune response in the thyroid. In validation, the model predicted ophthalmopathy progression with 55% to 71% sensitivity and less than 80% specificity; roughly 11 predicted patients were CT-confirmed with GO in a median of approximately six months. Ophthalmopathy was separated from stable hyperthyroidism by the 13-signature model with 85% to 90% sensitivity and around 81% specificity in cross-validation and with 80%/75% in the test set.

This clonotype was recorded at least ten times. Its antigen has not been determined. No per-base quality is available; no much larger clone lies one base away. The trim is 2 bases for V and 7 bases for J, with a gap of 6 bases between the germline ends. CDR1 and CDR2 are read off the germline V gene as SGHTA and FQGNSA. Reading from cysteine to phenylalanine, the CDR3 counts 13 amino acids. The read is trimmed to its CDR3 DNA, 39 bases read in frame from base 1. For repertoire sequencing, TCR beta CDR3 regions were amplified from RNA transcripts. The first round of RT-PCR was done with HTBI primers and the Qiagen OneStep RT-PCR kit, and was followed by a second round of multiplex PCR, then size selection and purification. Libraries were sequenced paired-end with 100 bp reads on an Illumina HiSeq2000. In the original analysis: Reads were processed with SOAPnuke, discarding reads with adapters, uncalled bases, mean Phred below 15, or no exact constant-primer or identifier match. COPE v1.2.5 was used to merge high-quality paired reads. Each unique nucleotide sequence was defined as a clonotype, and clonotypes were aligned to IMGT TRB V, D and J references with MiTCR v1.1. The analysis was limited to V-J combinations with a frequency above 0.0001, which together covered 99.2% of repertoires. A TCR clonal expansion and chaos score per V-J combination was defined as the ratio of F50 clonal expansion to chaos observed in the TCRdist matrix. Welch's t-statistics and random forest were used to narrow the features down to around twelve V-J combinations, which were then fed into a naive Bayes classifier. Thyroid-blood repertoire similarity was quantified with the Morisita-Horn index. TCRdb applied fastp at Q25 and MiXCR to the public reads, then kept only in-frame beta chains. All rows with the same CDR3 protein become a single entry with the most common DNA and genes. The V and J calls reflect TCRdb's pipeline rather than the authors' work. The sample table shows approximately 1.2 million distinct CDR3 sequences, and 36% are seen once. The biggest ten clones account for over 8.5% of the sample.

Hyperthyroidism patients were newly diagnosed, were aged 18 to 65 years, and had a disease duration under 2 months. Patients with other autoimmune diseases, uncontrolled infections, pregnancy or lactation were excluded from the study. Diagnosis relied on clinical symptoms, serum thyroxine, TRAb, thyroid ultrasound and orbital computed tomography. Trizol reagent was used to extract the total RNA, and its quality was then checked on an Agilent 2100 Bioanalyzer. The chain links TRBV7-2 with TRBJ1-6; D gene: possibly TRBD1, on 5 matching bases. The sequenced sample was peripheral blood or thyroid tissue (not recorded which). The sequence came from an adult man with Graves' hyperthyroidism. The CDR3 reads CASSLRGNSPLHF. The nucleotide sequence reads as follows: TGTGCCAGCAGCTTACGGGGGAATTCACCCCTCCACTTT.